These 32 T cell receptor beta chains came from one sample sequenced in a study of identical twins. MiXCR was run by TCRdb on the 5' RACE reads, yielding one entry per CDR3 protein. The data show about 530,000 distinct CDR3 sequences, approximately 20% seen once. The data were also submitted as part of a second study, on yellow fever vaccine responses in identical twins.

Sequenced sample: CD4+ T cells sorted from blood. These receptors all come from a woman under 30 in good health.

In this sample, this clonotype turned up a few times. The V call is TRBV5-1, the J call TRBJ2-2; D is uncertain. Germline V gene data show CDR1 as SGHRS and CDR2 as YFSETQ. This CDR3 spans 13 amino acids. Trimming shortened V by 2 bases and J by 1 base, and 3 bases separated the two germline ends. CDR3 protein: CASSFENTGELFF. The CDR3 DNA sequence: TGCGCCAGCAGCTTCGAGAACACCGGGGAGCTGTTTTTT.

The genes are TRBV15 and TRBJ1-6, with no clear D. The germline V gene encodes CDR1 LNHNV and CDR2 YYDKDF (reference sequence). The CDR3 runs to 15 residues. Between the trimmed V and J ends, which lost 0 bases and 4 bases, there was a span of 7 bases. The DNA for the CDR3 is TGTGCCACCAGCAGAGATCGGGGATATAATTCACCCCTCCACTTT. Its protein product is CATSRDRGYNSPLHF.

This clonotype was detected a few times. In DNA form, the CDR3 reads TGTGCCAGCAGCCCAAGGAGCGGGGGCTACGAGCAGTACGTC. Translation: CASSPRSGGYEQYV. The J gene is TRBJ2-7, the V gene TRBV11-2; 8 bases match TRBD2. V was pared by 5 bases and J by 3 bases, with 6 bases of the junction left unmatched. This CDR3 has 14 amino acids. Germline lookup yields CDR1 SGHAT and CDR2 FQNNGV.

In DNA form, the CDR3 reads TGTGCCAGCTCCCGCGGGGGGCTTATCTCTAATCCGTACTTC. As protein: CASSRGGLISNPYF. The V gene is TRBV27, the J gene TRBJ2-7; TRBD2 matches 8 bases. This CDR3 region has 14 residues. Germline V gives CDR1 MNHEY, CDR2 SMNVEV (reference sequence). V lost 8 bases, J lost 12 bases, and 18 bases stayed unmatched.

This clonotype was counted a few times. This chain uses TRBV20-1 with TRBJ2-2; no definite D call. This CDR3 has 11 amino acids. Looked up from germline, CDR1 is DFQATT and CDR2 is SNEGSKA (reference sequence). V gave up 4 bases and J gave up 6 bases, with 6 bases separating them. CDR3 protein: CSAIRAGELFF. CDR3 DNA sequence: TGCAGTGCTATTAGAGCCGGGGAGCTGTTTTTT.

This clonotype was detected only a few times. The DNA for the CDR3 is TGTGCCACCAGCAGAGACCCCATGCTGGCGGGCTATGGCTACACCTTC. It specifies CATSRDPMLAGYGYTF. The chain links TRBV15 to TRBJ1-2; D unresolved. Between the trimmed V and J ends, which lost 0 bases and 4 bases, there was a span of 15 bases. The CDR3 has 16 residues. Germline V gives CDR1 LNHNV, CDR2 YYDKDF (reference sequence).

This sequence joins TRBV7-9 and TRBJ1-2; 11 nucleotides match TRBD1. V lost 3 bases and J lost 5; bases outside the gene matches: 5. The CDR3 contains 15 residues. Per germline, CDR1 SEHNR and CDR2 FQNEAQ (reference sequence). The CDR3 DNA reads as TGTGCCAGCAGCTTGACCGGGACAGGGGGGTATGGCTACACCTTC. Encoded protein: CASSLTGTGGYGYTF.

The genes are TRBV5-4 and TRBJ2-1; TRBD2 is a possible D gene (5 bases). This CDR3 has 13 amino acids. Germline assignment: CDR1 SGHNT and CDR2 YYREEE (reference sequence). Trimming removed 4 bases at V and 7 bases at J, with 12 bases between. CDR3 sequence: CASSDSLVNEQFF. In nucleotides, the CDR3 is TGTGCCAGCAGCGACTCACTAGTGAATGAGCAGTTCTTC.

The chain carries TRBV12-3 or TRBV12-4 and TRBJ2-1; 12 positions agree with TRBD2. V shed 6 bases and J 9 bases; nucleotides not matched to a gene: 9. The CDR3 has 15 residues. The CDR3 reads CASSLRGTSGREQFF. DNA for the CDR3: TGTGCCAGCAGCCTAAGAGGGACTAGCGGGCGTGAGCAGTTCTTC.

This clonotype was counted a few times. The chain has TRBV7-9 and TRBJ1-2, with 9 bases lining up with TRBD1. The trim removed 5 bases at V and 4 bases at J, leaving 11 bases unmatched. Germline CDR1 is SEHNR and CDR2 is FQNEAQ (reference sequence). The CDR3 spans 16 residues. The CDR3 bases are TGTGCCAGCAGCCTCCCCACAGGGGGCGTTGCCTATGGCTACACCTTC. Its protein is CASSLPTGGVAYGYTF.

This clonotype was seen only a few times. The chain carries TRBV7-8 and TRBJ2-7; D not certain. V was shortened by 5 bases and J by 1 base, with 9 bases between the two germline ends. CDR3 size: 13 residues. Per germline, CDR1 SGHVS and CDR2 FQNEAQ. The CDR3 loop reads CASSQATSYEQYF. The CDR3, as DNA: TGTGCCAGCAGCCAAGCCACTTCCTACGAGCAGTACTTC.

This clonotype was seen only a few times. This rearrangement joins TRBV18 to TRBJ1-1; possibly TRBD1 for D (5 bases). The CDR3 covers 15 residues. Looked up from germline, CDR1 is KGHSH and CDR2 is LQKENI. V was pared by 7 bases and J by 4 bases, with 19 bases between. CDR3 coding DNA: TGTGCCAGCTTCGTGAACGGGGGAGGGACCACTGAAGCTTTCTTT. This gives the protein CASFVNGGGTTEAFF.

This chain links TRBV28 with TRBJ2-1; D uncertain. The ends were cut back, 2 bases at V and 4 bases at J, with 12 bases in the middle. In germline, CDR1 is MDHEN, CDR2 SYDVKM. This CDR3 is 15 amino acids long. DNA for the CDR3: TGTGCCAGCAGTTTAGTCGGCAGGCAATACAATGAGCAGTTCTTC. It translates to CASSLVGRQYNEQFF.

This chain links TRBV5-1 with TRBJ1-6; 9 positions match TRBD1. V lost 4 bases to trimming and J lost 7 bases; unmatched junction nucleotides: 3. The CDR3 consists of 14 residues. CDR1 and CDR2 (germline): SGHRS, YFSETQ. The CDR3 region is CASSTGQGNSPLHF. Written as DNA, the CDR3 is TGCGCCAGCAGCACAGGACAGGGGAATTCACCCCTCCACTTT. The full variable domain, completed using reference TRBV5-1 and TRBJ1-6, is KAGVTQTPRYLIKTRGQQVTLSCSPISGHRSVSWYQQTPGQGLQFLFEYFSETQRNKGNFPGRFSGRQFSNSRSEMNVSTLELGDSALYLCASSTGQGNSPLHFGNGTRLTVT.

The V and J genes are TRBV12-3 or TRBV12-4 and TRBJ1-2; the match to TRBD1 covers 7 bases. This CDR3 spans 14 amino acids. With 5 bases clipped from V and 6 bases from J, the junction kept 9 bases outside the gene matches. Here the CDR3 reads CASSTQDRPDGYTF. The CDR3 coding sequence is TGTGCCAGCAGTACGCAGGACAGGCCGGATGGCTACACCTTC.

The V and J genes are TRBV5-1 and TRBJ1-6; tentative D call: TRBD1 (6 bases). CDR3 size: 13 residues. V lost 3 bases and J lost 6, with 7 bases in between. Germline V gene sequence: CDR1 SGHRS, CDR2 YFSETQ. The DNA of the CDR3 is TGCGCCAGCAGCTCAGGGGCTAATTCACCCCTCCACTTT. Encoded protein: CASSSGANSPLHF.

This clonotype was seen a few times. V is TRBV20-1 and J is TRBJ2-7; 10 nucleotides line up with TRBD1. Germline loops: CDR1 DFQATT, CDR2 SNEGSKA (reference sequence). This CDR3 comprises 14 residues. The ends lost 6 bases at V and 7 bases at J; junction bases unmatched: 12. CDR3 bases: TGCAGTGCCACGGGGAGACAGGGGGCGCGGGAGCAGTACGTC. Protein product: CSATGRQGAREQYV.

The rearrangement uses TRBV6-1 and TRBJ1-4; no firm D call. V shed 7 bases and J shed 3 bases, with 12 bases lying between them. Germline CDR1 MNHNS, CDR2 SASEGT. This CDR3 is 14 amino acids long. In DNA, the CDR3 is TGTGCCAGCACCAACGGATTGGCTAATGAAAAACTGTTTTTT. This gives the protein CASTNGLANEKLFF.

This clonotype came up a few times. One junction end disagrees with the germline gene, perhaps due to a read error. The rearrangement uses TRBV18 and TRBJ2-7; D not resolved. Germline values: CDR1 KGHSH, CDR2 LQKENI. This CDR3 comprises 15 residues. DNA of the CDR3: TGTGCCAGCTCACCAGAGGTAAAGAGCTCCAACGAGCAGTACTTC. Its translation: CASSPEVKSSNEQYF.

J is TRBJ1-4 and V is TRBV5-8; D not resolved. Trimming stripped 4 bases from V and 7 bases from J, with 11 bases between. Germline V lookup: CDR1 SGHTS, CDR2 YDEGEE. This CDR3 has 13 residues. CDR3 amino acids: CASSPDWSEKLFF. Written as DNA, the CDR3 is TGTGCCAGCAGCCCCGATTGGAGTGAAAAACTGTTTTTT.

J is TRBJ1-3 and V is TRBV20-1, with D unresolved. This CDR3 spans 14 amino acids. Germline loops: CDR1 DFQATT, CDR2 SNEGSKA (reference sequence). The V end lost 6 bases, the J end lost 1 base, and 13 bases lay between the germline ends. CDR3 nucleotides: TGCAGTGCCATTTCGCCGGGTTCTGGAAACACCATATATTTT. Protein product: CSAISPGSGNTIYF.

This chain joins TRBV28 and TRBJ2-3, with 8 bases lining up with TRBD1. Trimming removed 5 bases from V and 5 bases from J; junction bases left unmatched: 0. Germline CDR1 reads MDHEN; CDR2 reads SYDVKM. The length of the CDR3 is 12 residues. As DNA, the CDR3 is TGTGCCAGCAGTACAGGGGGAGATACGCAGTATTTT. It encodes CASSTGGDTQYF.

This rearrangement joins TRBV7-9 to TRBJ2-1, with 7 positions matching TRBD2. Looked up from germline, CDR1 is SEHNR and CDR2 is FQNEAQ (reference sequence). With V trimmed by 5 bases and J by 4 bases, 8 bases remained unmatched. This CDR3 comprises 15 residues. CDR3 DNA sequence: TGTGCCAGCAGCCTCTACGAAGCGGGATACAATGAGCAGTTCTTC. This codes for CASSLYEAGYNEQFF.

The chain is built from TRBV11-1 and TRBJ2-3; D is unresolved. CDR3 size: 15 residues. Germline lookup yields CDR1 SGHAT and CDR2 FQDESV (reference sequence). V lost 0 bases to trimming and J lost 4 bases, with 11 bases between them. CDR3 sequence (DNA): TGTGCCAGCAGCTTAGCGTTGGCAGCTGCAGATACGCAGTATTTT. Its translation is CASSLALAAADTQYF.

The rearrangement joins TRBV12-3 or TRBV12-4 to TRBJ1-2, with D hard to call. Trimming stripped 6 bases from V and 6 bases from J, with 8 bases between. The CDR3 extends over 11 amino acids. This chain's CDR3 is CASSVGNGYTF. CDR3 sequence (DNA): TGTGCCAGCAGCGTTGGGAATGGCTACACCTTC.

The chain combines TRBV20-1 with TRBJ2-2; D is unclear. Germline CDR1 is DFQATT and CDR2 is SNEGSKA (reference sequence). Between the trimmed V and J ends, which lost 6 bases and 4 bases, there was a span of 9 bases. The CDR3 is 12 amino acids. The CDR3 nucleotides read TGCAGTGCAAACGGACGCACCGGGGAGCTGTTTTTT. Protein product: CSANGRTGELFF.

The chain uses TRBV5-1 and TRBJ2-5; TRBD2 matches 13 bases. Unmatched junction bases numbered 7, after V lost 0 bases and J lost 5 bases. The germline CDR1 and CDR2 sequences are SGHRS and YFSETQ. This CDR3 has 17 residues. The CDR3 spells CASSLAGTSGDRETQYF. The DNA for the CDR3 is TGCGCCAGCAGCTTGGCCGGGACTAGCGGGGACAGGGAGACCCAGTACTTC.

The V call is TRBV10-3, the J call TRBJ1-6; 10 nucleotides match TRBD1. There are 15 residues in the CDR3. V gave up 2 bases and J gave up 6 bases; unmatched junction bases: 1. The germline V gene encodes CDR1 ENHRY and CDR2 SYGVKD. The CDR3 DNA reads as TGTGCCATCAGTGAGGGGACAGGGGTTAATTCACCCCTCCACTTT. Translation gives CAISEGTGVNSPLHF.

This clonotype has only a few counts. The chain links TRBV12-3 or TRBV12-4 to TRBJ2-2; TRBD2 matches 11 bases. V lost 7 bases and J lost 1; bases outside the gene matches: 8. CDR3 length: 17 amino acids. The CDR3, as DNA: TGTGCCAGCATCTCCGGGACTAGCGGATGGAACACCGGGGAGCTGTTTTTT. Residues: CASISGTSGWNTGELFF.

In its sample, this clonotype was seen many times. The rearrangement uses TRBV12-3 or TRBV12-4 and TRBJ1-1; D is ambiguous. This CDR3 region has 13 residues. V lost 6 bases, J lost 2 bases, and 10 bases lay in between. The CDR3 sequence: CASSITVNTEAFF. The CDR3 DNA is TGTGCCAGCAGCATTACAGTCAACACTGAAGCTTTCTTT.

This chain connects TRBV7-2 to TRBJ2-1, with a weak D call TRBD2 (6 bases). Germline V gene data show CDR1 as SGHTA and CDR2 as FQGNSA. CDR3 length: 15 amino acids. Trimming took 4 bases from V and 4 from J, leaving 14 bases between them. The CDR3 DNA reads as TGTGCCAGCAGCTATGGGTTAGGAGGGTACAATGAGCAGTTCTTC. Residues: CASSYGLGGYNEQFF.

The sample holds a few counts of this clonotype. The J gene is TRBJ2-3, the V gene TRBV18; 7 bases fit TRBD2. This CDR3 contains 13 residues. Germline CDR1 is KGHSH and CDR2 is LQKENI. Unmatched junction bases numbered 3, after V lost 5 bases and J lost 4 bases. CDR3 DNA: TGTGCCAGCTCAAAAACTAGCGCAGATACGCAGTATTTT. Its translation is CASSKTSADTQYF.